A selection of T cell receptor beta chains follows, all from one sample in a study of T cell responses to AZD1222 COVID-19 vaccine. Clones were read by immunoSEQ multiplex PCR, and TCRdb kept only the in-frame ones, dropping some. The sample lists 100,000 or so clones; approximately 87% were seen once. This specimen consisted of peripheral blood, obtained on day 0 of AZD1222 vaccination. The source of these receptors is an adult in good health. CDR3s include the opening cysteine and the closing phenylalanine or tryptophan. D genes are given only for firm matches. The listing skips clone size in some rows; elsewhere it reads once, few, many or a size class.

size: .; J: TRBJ2-3; V: TRBV6-6; D: TRBD2; CDR3: CASSYGTSGGADTQYF; DNA: TGTGCCAGCAGTTATGGGACTAGCGGGGGGGCAGATACGCAGTATTTT
size: .; J: TRBJ1-5; V: TRBV28; D: .; CDR3: CASSPPNQPQHF; DNA: TGTGCCAGCAGTCCCCCAAATCAGCCCCAGCATTTT
size: .; J: TRBJ1-2; V: TRBV7-2; D: .; CDR3: CASSPSGVGVYGYTF; DNA: TGTGCCAGCAGCCCCTCCGGGGTGGGAGTGTATGGCTACACCTTC
size: few; J: TRBJ1-5; V: TRBV19; D: .; CDR3: CASSPTPRASNQPQHF; DNA: TGTGCCAGTAGTCCTACCCCCAGAGCTTCCAATCAGCCCCAGCATTTT
size: .; J: TRBJ2-1; V: TRBV7-2; D: TRBD2; CDR3: CASSFQWGGGRIDEQFF; DNA: TGTGCCAGCAGCTTCCAGTGGGGCGGGGGTAGGATCGATGAGCAGTTCTTC
size: .; J: TRBJ1-1; V: TRBV29-1; D: .; CDR3: CSAGLVVNTEAFF; DNA: TGCAGCGCCGGTCTGGTGGTGAACACTGAAGCTTTCTTT
size: .; J: TRBJ1-5; V: TRBV19; D: .; CDR3: CASRVQGGNQRPQHF; DNA: TGTGCCAGTAGGGTCCAGGGCGGGAATCAGCGGCCCCAGCATTTT
size: once; J: TRBJ2-2; V: TRBV5-6; D: .; CDR3: CASSLGAGVNTGELFF; DNA: TGTGCCAGCAGCTTGGGGGCAGGGGTAAACACCGGGGAGCTGTTTTTT
size: .; J: TRBJ1-1; V: TRBV7-9; D: .; CDR3: CASSLQGPMGTEAFF; DNA: TGTGCCAGCAGCCTCCAGGGCCCGATGGGGACTGAAGCTTTCTTT
size: once; J: TRBJ2-2; V: TRBV28; D: .; CDR3: CASNPQGTENTGELFF; DNA: TGTGCCAGCAACCCGCAAGGGACGGAGAACACCGGGGAGCTGTTTTTT
size: .; J: TRBJ1-2; V: TRBV6-2/TRBV6-3; D: .; CDR3: CASRRETGIYGYTF; DNA: TGTGCCAGCCGCCGGGAAACGGGTATCTATGGCTACACCTTC
size: few; J: TRBJ2-1; V: TRBV18; D: .; CDR3: CASSPDEYNEQFF; DNA: TGTGCCAGCTCACCGGACGAATACAATGAGCAGTTCTTC
size: .; J: TRBJ1-6; V: TRBV12-3/TRBV12-4; D: .; CDR3: CASRNDGGSPLHF; DNA: TGTGCCAGCAGAAATGACGGGGGTTCACCCCTCCACTTT
size: .; J: TRBJ1-4; V: TRBV14; D: TRBD1; CDR3: CASSQDLRGQAFF; DNA: TGTGCCAGCAGCCAAGATCTGAGGGGACAGGCGTTTTTT
size: .; J: TRBJ1-6; V: TRBV30; D: .; CDR3: CAWSAREGGVSPLHF; DNA: TGTGCCTGGAGTGCCAGGGAGGGGGGTGTCTCACCCCTCCACTTT
size: .; J: TRBJ1-2; V: TRBV6-5; D: .; CDR3: CASTTGPREGYTF; DNA: TGTGCCAGCACCACCGGGCCTCGAGAGGGCTACACCTTC
size: .; J: TRBJ2-3; V: TRBV19; D: .; CDR3: CASSPTGTDTQYF; DNA: TGTGCCAGTAGTCCCACAGGCACAGATACGCAGTATTTT
size: .; J: TRBJ1-5; V: TRBV10-2; D: .; CDR3: CASSDWLQNLNQPQHF; DNA: TGCGCCAGCAGTGATTGGTTACAGAACCTCAATCAGCCCCAGCATTTT
size: .; J: TRBJ2-5; V: TRBV28; D: .; CDR3: CASRPPAPPAQYF; DNA: TGTGCCAGCAGGCCCCCGGCTCCGCCGGCCCAGTACTTC
size: .; J: TRBJ1-5; V: TRBV19; D: .; CDR3: CASSRLEGRGSNQPQHF; DNA: TGTGCCAGTAGTAGACTGGAGGGCCGTGGTAGCAATCAGCCCCAGCATTTT
size: .; J: TRBJ1-2; V: TRBV7-2; D: .; CDR3: CASSSTGPNYGYTF; DNA: TGTGCCAGCAGTTCCACAGGGCCCAACTATGGCTACACCTTC
size: .; J: TRBJ1-6; V: TRBV5-4; D: TRBD1; CDR3: CASSSDRDHSPLHF; DNA: TGTGCCAGCAGCTCGGACAGGGACCATTCACCCCTCCACTTT